This passage covers 3 T cell receptor beta chains from one sample sequenced in a study of shared clonotypes between healthy human individuals (dated by TCRdb to about 2020). Library generation was performed with the immunoSEQ multiplex PCR assay. TCRdb provides this immuneACCESS table in a form limited to in-frame rearrangements. Some clones are lacking; in checked studies, under half of them reflect an unresolved V gene, and why the rest are absent is not known. The sample includes about 1.1 million clones, with 75% to 85% observed a single time. The ten largest account for approximately 0.5% of the sample. What was sequenced was memory CD4+ T cells from PBMCs. Explained via the paper, the cell subset or site label denotes: CD45RA-negative fraction. Receptors were obtained from a man aged 18 to 30 in good health. Some clones in this sample may be carry-over from other donors' samples.

This clone was counted at least ten times. The V gene is TRBV5-4, the J gene TRBJ2-1; TRBD2 aligns across 9 bases. Looked up from germline, CDR1 is SGHNT and CDR2 is YYREEE (reference sequence). The CDR3 length is 15 residues. V shed 1 base, J shed 4 bases, and the junction held 3 bases outside the gene matches. The CDR3 coding sequence is TGTGCCAGCAGCTTGTGGCTAGCGGGATACAATGAGCAGTTCTTC. Protein: CASSLWLAGYNEQFF.

There are many counts of this clone. The chain recombines TRBV5-5 with TRBJ2-2, with D possibly called TRBD1 or TRBD2 (5 bases each). The CDR3 sequence is 13 residues long. Looked up from germline, CDR1 is SGHKS and CDR2 is YYEKEE (reference sequence). Trimming took 3 bases from V and 6 from J, leaving 9 bases between them. The CDR3 protein is CASSWGTPGELFF. The CDR3 DNA is TGTGCCAGCAGCTGGGGGACCCCCGGGGAGCTGTTTTTT. Drawing the rest from reference TRBV5-5 and TRBJ2-2, the complete variable domain is DAGVTQSPTHLIKTRGQQVTLRCSPISGHKSVSWYQQVLGQGPQFIFQYYEKEERGRGNFPDRFSARQFPNYSSELNVNALLLGDSALYLCASSWGTPGELFFGEGSRLTVL.

The chain employs TRBV7-9 and TRBJ2-5; D is perhaps TRBD2 (6 bases). V was cut by 5 bases and J by 4 bases, with 17 bases left in between. Germline assignment: CDR1 SEHNR and CDR2 FQNEAQ (reference sequence). This CDR3 has 15 residues. This CDR3 is CASSRGRQSRETQYF. The CDR3 DNA follows: TGTGCCAGCAGCCGAGGGAGGCAAAGTAGAGAGACCCAGTACTTC. Using reference TRBV7-9 and TRBJ2-5 for the parts outside the CDR3, the full variable domain is DTGVSQNPRHKITKRGQNVTFRCDPISEHNRLYWYRQTLGQGPEFLTYFQNEAQLEKSRLLSDRFSAERPKGSFSTLEIQRTEQGDSAMYLCASSRGRQSRETQYFGPGTRLLVL.